This section outlines one T cell receptor (beta chain) sequence together with its context. In the authors' workflow: Counts of nucleated cells, estimated from reference gene primer amplification, were obtained. This table comes from immunoSEQ multiplex PCR, and its TCRdb copy is limited to in-frame clones, with some not included. V, J and clone size reflect that table, while D and trimming were determined from the DNA. The repertoire has approximately 140,000 clones, 80% to 90% of them found once; the top ten carry around 3.5%. This entry is derived from a study of blood T cell repertoires in COVID-19. Across the study: The United States, Italy and Spain were the sources of the acute and convalescent COVID-19 samples. In each case, the material was cDNA or gDNA derived from T cells, B-cell-depleted T cells, or PBMCs.

V lost 5 bases and J 8 bases, leaving 16 bases between the germline ends. The V gene's germline CDR1 is MNHEY and CDR2 SVGAGI. The CDR3 is 14 amino acids. The sequence derives from a man in his sixties or seventies with acute or convalescent COVID-19. The specimen sequenced was peripheral blood. V usage is TRBV6-5 and J usage is TRBJ2-1; weak D call: TRBD2 (6 bases). The CDR3 loop reads CASSTSYISDEQFF. Here the CDR3 DNA reads TGTGCCAGCAGTACTAGCTATATAAGCGATGAGCAGTTCTTC.